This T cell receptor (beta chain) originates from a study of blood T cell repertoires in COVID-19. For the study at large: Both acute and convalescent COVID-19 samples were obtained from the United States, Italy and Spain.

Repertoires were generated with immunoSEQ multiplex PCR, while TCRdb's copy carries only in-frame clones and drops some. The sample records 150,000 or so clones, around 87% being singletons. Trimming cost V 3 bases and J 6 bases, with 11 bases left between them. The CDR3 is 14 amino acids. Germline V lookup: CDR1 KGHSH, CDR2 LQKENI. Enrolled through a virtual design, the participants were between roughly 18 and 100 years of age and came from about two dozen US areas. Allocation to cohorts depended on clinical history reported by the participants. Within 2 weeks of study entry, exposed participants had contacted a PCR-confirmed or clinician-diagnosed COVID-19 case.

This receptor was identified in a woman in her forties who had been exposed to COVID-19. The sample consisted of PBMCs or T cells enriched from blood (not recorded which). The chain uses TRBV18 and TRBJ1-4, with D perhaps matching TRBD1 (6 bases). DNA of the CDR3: TGTGCCAGCTCACCGGGACATTCCGATGAAAAACTGTTTTTT. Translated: CASSPGHSDEKLFF.